Listed here is a single TCR beta chain. Some clones are missing from TCRdb's copy, which holds only in-frame ones; the method was immunoSEQ multiplex PCR. This table holds approximately 76,000 clones, roughly nine tenths found once. These data originate in a study of OX40 agonist ivuxolimab in advanced cancers. The sample consisted of CD4+ or CD8+ T cells sorted from blood, taken in a trial of the OX40 agonist ivuxolimab. This sequence originates from an adult with an advanced solid tumor such as melanoma, head and neck, liver or kidney cancer.

The CDR3 is CASSLQRQTNYGYTF. Written as DNA, the CDR3 is TGTGCCAGCAGTTTACAGCGGCAGACGAACTATGGCTACACCTTC. The V gene is TRBV28, the J gene TRBJ1-2; D is ambiguous. This CDR3 spans 15 amino acids. V lost 2 bases and J lost 2, with 12 bases in between. The germline gives CDR1 MDHEN, CDR2 SYDVKM.